This passage covers 28 T cell receptor beta chains from one sample sequenced in a study of blood T cells in healthy people across ages. Then a second PCR, running roughly 7 to 11 cycles, was carried out with a sample-barcoded 5' primer and a J-beta primer mix. From the 5' RACE reads, TCRdb called clonotypes with MiXCR, one entry per CDR3 protein. The top ten clones hold around 11% of a sample with 1.6 million or so distinct CDR3 sequences, around 35% of them seen once. Sequencing used blood. Receptors originate from a woman aged 30 to 39 in good health.

The chain joins TRBV7-9 to TRBJ1-1; no reliable D call. Trimming took off 6 bases at V and 8 bases at J, with 10 bases between the two ends. The CDR3 covers 11 residues. Per germline, CDR1 SEHNR and CDR2 FQNEAQ (reference sequence). The DNA for the CDR3 is TGTGCCAGCAGTCGGAGCCGGGAAGCTTTCTTT. This codes for CASSRSREAFF. The full variable domain, in which reference TRBV7-9 and TRBJ1-1 provide the parts outside the CDR3, is DTGVSQNPRHKITKRGQNVTFRCDPISEHNRLYWYRQTLGQGPEFLTYFQNEAQLEKSRLLSDRFSAERPKGSFSTLEIQRTEQGDSAMYLCASSRSREAFFGQGTRLTVV.

The rearrangement joins TRBV12-3 or TRBV12-4 to TRBJ2-3; TRBD2 agrees at 15 bases. The V gene end was trimmed by 8 bases and the J gene end by 0 bases; junction bases not matched to a gene: 9. The CDR3 is 18 residues long. The CDR3 nucleotides read TGTGCCAGCGCCTCCGGGACTAGCGGGGGGCCCAGCACAGATACGCAGTATTTT. It specifies CASASGTSGGPSTDTQYF.

A word on this clonotype: It may be a read error: a sequence one base away is much more abundant. J is TRBJ2-7 and V is TRBV10-3, with 8 positions matching TRBD1. The end of the DNA is better explained by TRBJ2-5, so the J call may be wrong. The CDR3 spans 14 residues. Germline CDR1 reads ENHRY; CDR2 reads SYGVKD. The CDR3, as DNA: TGTGCCATCAGACCGGGACAGGCAAGAGAGACCCAGTACTTC. It codes for CAIRPGQARETQYF.

This clonotype was observed a few times. The J gene is TRBJ2-7, the V gene TRBV20-1; TRBD2 aligns across 8 bases. The germline gives CDR1 DFQATT, CDR2 SNEGSKA (reference sequence). V shed 4 bases and J 3 bases; nucleotides not matched to a gene: 11. The CDR3 sequence is 15 residues long. In DNA form, the CDR3 reads TGCAGTGCTACCCCTCGGACTAGCTACTACTACGAGCAGTACTTC. Amino acids: CSATPRTSYYYEQYF.

The rearrangement uses TRBV2 and TRBJ2-1; D may be TRBD1 (5 bases). The V end was cut by 1 base, the J end by 7 bases, with 11 bases between. The germline V gene encodes CDR1 SNHLY and CDR2 FYNNEI. The CDR3 runs to 14 residues. In DNA form, the CDR3 reads TGTGCCAGCAGTGAAGGATGGACAATTAATGAGCAGTTCTTC. Amino acid sequence: CASSEGWTINEQFF.

This chain joins TRBV12-3 or TRBV12-4 and TRBJ2-2; D uncertain. This CDR3 contains 15 residues. V was pared by 6 bases and J by 1 base, with 12 bases between. CDR3 nucleotides: TGTGCCAGCAGAATCTATAGACAGAACACCGGGGAGCTGTTTTTT. Protein sequence: CASRIYRQNTGELFF.

CDR3 protein: CASSALAGVTRNEQFF. The CDR3 bases are TGTGCCAGCAGCGCATTAGCGGGGGTAACCCGCAATGAGCAGTTCTTC. The chain is built from TRBV9 and TRBJ2-1; TRBD2 agrees at 9 bases. V dropped 3 bases and J dropped 6; count of bases not matched to a gene: 10. This CDR3 is 16 amino acids long. Germline lookup yields CDR1 SGDLS and CDR2 YYNGEE.

The J gene is TRBJ2-7, the V gene TRBV5-5, with D perhaps TRBD2 (5 bases). The tail of the sequence fits TRBJ2-5 better, so the J call may be wrong. This CDR3 contains 13 residues. CDR1 is SGHKS, CDR2 YYEKEE, per germline (reference sequence). The CDR3 DNA sequence: TGTGCCAGCAGCCGCGGGTGGAGAGAGACCCAGTACTTC. Amino acids: CASSRGWRETQYF.

V is TRBV12-3 or TRBV12-4 and J is TRBJ1-1; unclear D gene. The V gene lost 6 bases and the J gene lost 3 bases, with 11 bases spanning the gap. CDR3 length equals 13 residues. This chain's CDR3 is CASSQRWDTEAFF. The CDR3 bases are TGTGCCAGCAGCCAGAGGTGGGACACTGAAGCTTTCTTT.

The chain links TRBV27 to TRBJ2-6; TRBD2 agrees at 7 bases. Germline assignment: CDR1 MNHEY and CDR2 SMNVEV (reference sequence). This CDR3 spans 16 amino acids. V lost 7 bases, J lost 0 bases, and 6 bases stayed unmatched. The DNA for the CDR3 is TGTGCCAGCAACAAGGGAGGGCACTCTGGGGCCAACGTCCTGACTTTC. The encoded protein is CASNKGGHSGANVLTF. The complete variable domain, with remaining parts taken from reference TRBV27 and TRBJ2-6, reads EAQVTQNPRYLITVTGKKLTVTCSQNMNHEYMSWYRQDPGLGLRQIYYSMNVEVTDKGDVPEGYKVSRKEKRNFPLILESPSPNQTSLYFCASNKGGHSGANVLTFGAGSRLTVL.

In the case of this clonotype: A much larger clone is a single base away; this may be a read error. The chain couples TRBV29-1 to TRBJ2-5; D might be TRBD2 (5 bases). The end of the DNA is better explained by TRBJ2-7, so the J call may be wrong. The CDR3 sequence is 12 residues long. Germline V gives CDR1 SQVTM, CDR2 ANQGSEA. The CDR3 spells CSVSPGSGEQYF. The CDR3 coding sequence is TGCAGCGTTAGTCCGGGGAGCGGCGAGCAGTACTTC.

The sample holds a few counts of this clonotype. CDR3 amino acids: CASSPRDGPANEQFF. CDR3 nucleotides: TGTGCCAGCAGCCCCCGGGACGGACCGGCCAATGAGCAGTTCTTC. The V and J genes are TRBV7-8 and TRBJ2-1; D could derive from TRBD1 or TRBD2 (5 bases each). V shed 5 bases and J shed 6 bases, with 17 bases lying between them. Germline CDR1 is SGHVS and CDR2 is FQNEAQ. The length of the CDR3 is 15 residues.

The genes are TRBV24-1 and TRBJ2-7, with TRBD1 identical over 7 bases. Germline CDR1 and CDR2: KGHDR and SFDVKD. V dropped 4 bases and J dropped 4; count of bases not matched to a gene: 3. The CDR3 covers 13 residues. Here the CDR3 reads CATSERDRYEQYF. CDR3 bases: TGTGCCACCAGTGAACGGGACAGATACGAGCAGTACTTC.

The table lists this clonotype with a few counts. The chain combines TRBV7-6 with TRBJ2-7, with TRBD2 matching over 10 bases. V was clipped by 6 bases and J by 4 bases; unmatched bases: 9. Germline CDR1 reads SGHVS; CDR2 reads FNYEAQ. The CDR3 is 15 residues long. The DNA of the CDR3 is TGTGCCAGCAGAGAGTCGCTAGCGGGAGTATACGAGCAGTACTTC. Amino acid sequence: CASRESLAGVYEQYF.

The gene calls are TRBV20-1 and TRBJ2-1, with 10 bases lining up with TRBD2. CDR1 and CDR2 from the germline V gene are DFQATT and SNEGSKA (reference sequence). The CDR3 totals 16 residues. V trimming: 3 bases; J trimming: 4 bases; junction bases outside the gene matches: 9. CDR3 residues: CSAREASGGVYNEQFF. The CDR3 DNA is TGCAGTGCTAGGGAGGCTAGCGGGGGTGTTTACAATGAGCAGTTCTTC.

The chain carries TRBV20-1 and TRBJ1-1; 12 nucleotides match TRBD1. V lost 5 bases, J lost 5 bases, and 6 bases stayed unmatched. Germline CDR1 and CDR2: DFQATT and SNEGSKA (reference sequence). The CDR3 covers 14 residues. The CDR3 DNA follows: TGCAGTGCTTCCGGGACAGGGGGCCGTACTGAAGCTTTCTTT. It codes for CSASGTGGRTEAFF.

The chain couples TRBV10-3 to TRBJ2-7, with 10 bases matching TRBD2. Germline V CDR1 and CDR2: ENHRY, SYGVKD. This CDR3 spans 15 amino acids. V shed 7 bases and J 6 bases; nucleotides not matched to a gene: 12. This chain's CDR3 is CAINPTATSGTEQYF. The CDR3 DNA sequence: TGTGCCATCAACCCGACAGCAACTAGCGGGACCGAGCAGTACTTC.

For the CDR3, the DNA is TGTGCCAGCAGCCCGGGACGGACTAACTACGAGCAGTACTTC. Its protein is CASSPGRTNYEQYF. This chain joins TRBV5-5 and TRBJ2-7; D is perhaps TRBD2 (6 bases). The CDR3 is made up of 14 amino acids. V was pared by 4 bases and J by 3 bases, with 14 bases between. Germline assignment: CDR1 SGHKS and CDR2 YYEKEE (reference sequence).

To note about this clonotype: Its ends do not fully match the called genes, so a read error is possible. The chain employs TRBV20-1 and TRBJ2-3; 11 positions agree with TRBD2. The germline V gene encodes CDR1 DFQATT and CDR2 SNEGSKA (reference sequence). The length of the CDR3 is 16 residues. DNA for the CDR3: TGCAGTACTAGATCATCTAGCGGGGGGCGGTCCGATACGCAGTATTTT. It encodes CSTRSSSGGRSDTQYF.

This chain joins TRBV29-1 and TRBJ1-1; TRBD1 is a possible D gene (5 bases). The CDR3 extends over 12 amino acids. The germline CDR1 and CDR2 sequences are SQVTM and ANQGSEA. V was shortened by 5 bases and J by 0 bases, with 7 bases between the two germline ends. CDR3 loop: CSVRGLNTEAFF. DNA of the CDR3: TGCAGCGTTCGGGGACTGAACACTGAAGCTTTCTTT.

The rearrangement joins TRBV28 to TRBJ1-2; the match to TRBD1 covers 7 bases. The trim removed 4 bases at V and 2 bases at J, leaving 10 bases unmatched. The CDR3 is 16 residues long. Germline CDR1 MDHEN, CDR2 SYDVKM. The CDR3 spells CASSSVTGMANYGYTF. CDR3 nucleotides: TGTGCCAGCAGTTCTGTGACAGGGATGGCGAACTATGGCTACACCTTC.

A note on this clonotype: Relative to the germline gene, one junction end is altered; a read error may explain this. J is TRBJ1-5 and V is TRBV23-1, with TRBD1 identical over 7 bases. TRBV23-1 is filed as an ORF, its function uncertain. There are 21 residues in the CDR3. CDR3 loop: CVSSQVSLQSRQGSTNQPQHF. DNA of the CDR3: TGCGTCAGCAGTCAAGTTAGCTTGCAATCAAGACAGGGCTCTACCAATCAGCCCCAGCATTTT.

This clonotype occurred a few times. The rearrangement joins TRBV6-5 to TRBJ2-3, with D unresolved. CDR1 is MNHEY and CDR2 is SVGAGI in the germline V gene. The CDR3 extends over 17 amino acids. Trimming left V 0 bases short and J 3 bases short, with 16 bases between. The CDR3 DNA reads TGTGCCAGCAGTTACTCGGATTCATCTGGGAATACAGATACGCAGTATTTT. This encodes CASSYSDSSGNTDTQYF.

The count of this clonotype is one. J is TRBJ1-4 and V is TRBV20-1; tentatively, D is TRBD1 (6 bases). V was shortened by 4 bases and J by 6 bases, with 12 bases between the two germline ends. Per the germline V gene, CDR1 is DFQATT and CDR2 is SNEGSKA (reference sequence). The CDR3 spans 13 residues. CDR3 amino acids: CSATRGPHEKLFF. CDR3 nucleotides: TGCAGTGCTACCAGGGGCCCTCATGAAAAACTGTTTTTT.

The gene calls are TRBV30 and TRBJ1-1, with 7 bases identical to TRBD1. The germline V gene encodes CDR1 GTSNPN and CDR2 SVGIG (reference sequence). V lost 5 bases to trimming and J lost 4 bases; unmatched junction nucleotides: 7. The CDR3 contains 13 residues. This CDR3 reads CAWETGVGTEAFF. The CDR3 DNA follows: TGTGCCTGGGAAACAGGGGTCGGCACTGAAGCTTTCTTT.

Notes on this clonotype: Relative to the germline gene, one junction end is altered; a read error may explain this. The chain links TRBV6-1 to TRBJ1-5; no clear D gene. Germline V gene sequence: CDR1 MNHNS, CDR2 SASEGT. The CDR3 sequence is 13 residues long. CDR3 DNA sequence: TGTGCCAGCACTTCAGTCCGTGCGCAGCCCCGGCATTTT. It translates to CASTSVRAQPRHF.

This clonotype was counted ten times or more. The chain joins TRBV7-2 to TRBJ2-1; tentative D call: TRBD2 (7 bases). V gave up 5 bases and J gave up 2 bases, with 13 bases separating them. Germline V lookup: CDR1 SGHTA, CDR2 FQGNSA. The CDR3 is 15 amino acids. The CDR3 is CASSETGGPYNEQFF. CDR3 DNA sequence: TGTGCCAGCAGCGAGACGGGGGGCCCCTACAATGAGCAGTTCTTC.

This chain joins TRBV27 and TRBJ2-1; the match to TRBD1 covers 9 bases. This CDR3 is built from 15 residues. V shed 4 bases, J shed 6 bases, and the junction held 7 bases outside the gene matches. Germline assignment: CDR1 MNHEY and CDR2 SMNVEV (reference sequence). CDR3 coding DNA: TGTGCCAGCAGTTCCCGCCTGACAGGGGGCAATGAGCAGTTCTTC. Protein sequence: CASSSRLTGGNEQFF.